Each of the 11 T cell receptor beta chains below was sequenced from the same sample in a study of cytomegalovirus exposure and HLA in healthy donors. The PCR ran on 60 Vbeta and 13 Jbeta primers. Here immunoSEQ multiplex PCR was the method, and the copy in TCRdb shows in-frame clones only, minus some. The sample includes 150,000 to 200,000 clones, approximately 80% of them seen just once. Sequenced: PBMCs. The source of these receptors is a man aged 18 to 30 in good health and CMV-seronegative.

V gene TRBV27 combines with J gene TRBJ2-1, with TRBD1 as a possible D gene (6 bases). The CDR3 is 15 residues long. Trimming removed 2 bases at V and 8 bases at J, with 16 bases between. Germline-derived CDR1 and CDR2 are MNHEY and SMNVEV (reference sequence). CDR3 in amino acids: CASSLITGWVDEQFF. The DNA of the CDR3 is TGTGCCAGCAGTTTAATAACAGGGTGGGTAGATGAGCAGTTCTTC.

This clone was found a few times. The rearrangement joins TRBV5-1 to TRBJ1-5; D is undetermined. V was cut by 1 base and J by 0 bases, with 17 bases left in between. Germline CDR1 SGHRS, CDR2 YFSETQ. The CDR3 has 18 amino acids. The CDR3 loop is CASSLNGQDLNSNQPQHF. CDR3 nucleotide sequence: TGCGCCAGCAGCTTGAATGGGCAGGATCTAAATAGCAATCAGCCCCAGCATTTT.

V and J are TRBV11-3 and TRBJ1-2; TRBD1 matches at 7 bases. Germline V gene sequence: CDR1 SGHNT, CDR2 YENEEA. V lost 5 bases and J lost 2; bases outside the gene matches: 2. The CDR3 sequence is 13 residues long. The CDR3 here is CASSPGQNYGYTF. The CDR3 DNA follows: TGTGCCAGCAGCCCGGGACAGAACTATGGCTACACCTTC. Based on the CDR3 plus reference TRBV11-3 and TRBJ1-2, the full variable domain is EAGVVQSPRYKIIEKKQPVAFWCNPISGHNTLYWYLQNLGQGPELLIRYENEEAVDDSQLPKDRFSAERLKGVDSTLKIQPAELGDSAVYLCASSPGQNYGYTFGSGTRLTVV.

The genes are TRBV5-1 and TRBJ1-1; unclear D gene. This CDR3 contains 13 residues. The V gene's germline CDR1 is SGHRS and CDR2 YFSETQ. V was pared by 3 bases and J by 1 base, with 7 bases between. The CDR3 reads CASSYHSNTEAFF. The CDR3 DNA reads TGCGCCAGCAGCTATCACTCGAACACTGAAGCTTTCTTT.

Of note for this clone: The conserved phenylalanine or tryptophan is not found at the CDR3 terminus, so this likely reflects a read error. It is unclear where the CDR3 begins or ends on the DNA, so no DNA is shown, and the CDR3 is as TCRdb lists it. The chain uses TRBV18 and TRBJ2-7; TRBD1 reflects the table's D call only, with no check against the DNA. The CDR3 spans 10 residues, counting both ends. Germline V gene data show CDR1 as KGHSH and CDR2 as LQKENI. CDR3 sequence: CASSTTGTKL.

V is TRBV28 and J is TRBJ2-2; a possible D gene is TRBD2 (6 bases). V was clipped by 6 bases and J by 6 bases, with 11 bases between them. This CDR3 comprises 13 residues. The germline V gene has CDR1 MDHEN and CDR2 SYDVKM. For the CDR3, the DNA is TGTGCCAGCAGGGGACTCCCGCCCGGGGAGCTGTTTTTT. Translation: CASRGLPPGELFF. The full variable domain, its missing parts supplied by reference TRBV28 and TRBJ2-2, is DVKVTQSSRYLVKRTGEKVFLECVQDMDHENMFWYRQDPGLGLRLIYFSYDVKMKEKGDIPEGYSVSREKKERFSLILESASTNQTSMYLCASRGLPPGELFFGEGSRLTVL.

This clone was counted between two and nine times. The J gene is TRBJ2-4, the V gene TRBV4-1, with a weak D call TRBD1 (5 bases). CDR1 is MGHRA and CDR2 is YSYEKL in the germline V gene. This CDR3 is built from 17 residues. V was pared by 0 bases and J by 8 bases, with 20 bases between. CDR3 residues: CASSQDWAFEQVHIQYF. The CDR3 DNA reads as TGCGCCAGCAGCCAAGATTGGGCGTTCGAACAGGTACACATTCAGTACTTC.

The CDR3 DNA sequence: TGTGCCAGTAGTATTTTGGGGGCTGACAATGAGCAGTTCTTC. This gives the protein CASSILGADNEQFF. The chain is built from TRBV19 and TRBJ2-1; possibly TRBD1 for D (6 bases). The germline gives CDR1 LNHDA, CDR2 SQIVND (reference sequence). With 3 bases removed from V and 5 bases from J, the gap between germline ends came to 11 bases. The CDR3 has 14 residues.

V is TRBV27 and J is TRBJ1-5, with TRBD1 as a possible D gene (6 bases). The length of the CDR3 is 15 residues. Germline V gene sequence: CDR1 MNHEY, CDR2 SMNVEV (reference sequence). Trimming removed 5 bases at V and 1 base at J, with 12 bases between. CDR3 in amino acids: CASSRVTGSNQPQHF. CDR3 DNA: TGTGCCAGCAGTCGCGTAACAGGGAGCAATCAGCCCCAGCATTTT.

This sequence joins TRBV5-6 and TRBJ2-5, with TRBD1 as a possible D gene (6 bases). The CDR3 is 17 residues long. Deletions cut 4 bases from V and 4 bases from J, with 23 bases between. CDR1 and CDR2 from the germline V gene are SGHDT and YYEEEE. CDR3 bases: TGTGCCAGCAGCCTGGGCACACGACCCAGGGGACGAGAGACCCAGTACTTC. As protein: CASSLGTRPRGRETQYF.

This chain connects TRBV2 to TRBJ1-6, with D perhaps matching TRBD1 (5 bases). Looked up from germline, CDR1 is SNHLY and CDR2 is FYNNEI. Trimming removed 4 bases at V and 6 bases at J, with 16 bases between. There are 16 residues in the CDR3. The CDR3 region has the DNA TGTGCCAGCAGTGTGCCGACGACAGACCGTAATTCACCCCTCCACTTT. Translation gives CASSVPTTDRNSPLHF.